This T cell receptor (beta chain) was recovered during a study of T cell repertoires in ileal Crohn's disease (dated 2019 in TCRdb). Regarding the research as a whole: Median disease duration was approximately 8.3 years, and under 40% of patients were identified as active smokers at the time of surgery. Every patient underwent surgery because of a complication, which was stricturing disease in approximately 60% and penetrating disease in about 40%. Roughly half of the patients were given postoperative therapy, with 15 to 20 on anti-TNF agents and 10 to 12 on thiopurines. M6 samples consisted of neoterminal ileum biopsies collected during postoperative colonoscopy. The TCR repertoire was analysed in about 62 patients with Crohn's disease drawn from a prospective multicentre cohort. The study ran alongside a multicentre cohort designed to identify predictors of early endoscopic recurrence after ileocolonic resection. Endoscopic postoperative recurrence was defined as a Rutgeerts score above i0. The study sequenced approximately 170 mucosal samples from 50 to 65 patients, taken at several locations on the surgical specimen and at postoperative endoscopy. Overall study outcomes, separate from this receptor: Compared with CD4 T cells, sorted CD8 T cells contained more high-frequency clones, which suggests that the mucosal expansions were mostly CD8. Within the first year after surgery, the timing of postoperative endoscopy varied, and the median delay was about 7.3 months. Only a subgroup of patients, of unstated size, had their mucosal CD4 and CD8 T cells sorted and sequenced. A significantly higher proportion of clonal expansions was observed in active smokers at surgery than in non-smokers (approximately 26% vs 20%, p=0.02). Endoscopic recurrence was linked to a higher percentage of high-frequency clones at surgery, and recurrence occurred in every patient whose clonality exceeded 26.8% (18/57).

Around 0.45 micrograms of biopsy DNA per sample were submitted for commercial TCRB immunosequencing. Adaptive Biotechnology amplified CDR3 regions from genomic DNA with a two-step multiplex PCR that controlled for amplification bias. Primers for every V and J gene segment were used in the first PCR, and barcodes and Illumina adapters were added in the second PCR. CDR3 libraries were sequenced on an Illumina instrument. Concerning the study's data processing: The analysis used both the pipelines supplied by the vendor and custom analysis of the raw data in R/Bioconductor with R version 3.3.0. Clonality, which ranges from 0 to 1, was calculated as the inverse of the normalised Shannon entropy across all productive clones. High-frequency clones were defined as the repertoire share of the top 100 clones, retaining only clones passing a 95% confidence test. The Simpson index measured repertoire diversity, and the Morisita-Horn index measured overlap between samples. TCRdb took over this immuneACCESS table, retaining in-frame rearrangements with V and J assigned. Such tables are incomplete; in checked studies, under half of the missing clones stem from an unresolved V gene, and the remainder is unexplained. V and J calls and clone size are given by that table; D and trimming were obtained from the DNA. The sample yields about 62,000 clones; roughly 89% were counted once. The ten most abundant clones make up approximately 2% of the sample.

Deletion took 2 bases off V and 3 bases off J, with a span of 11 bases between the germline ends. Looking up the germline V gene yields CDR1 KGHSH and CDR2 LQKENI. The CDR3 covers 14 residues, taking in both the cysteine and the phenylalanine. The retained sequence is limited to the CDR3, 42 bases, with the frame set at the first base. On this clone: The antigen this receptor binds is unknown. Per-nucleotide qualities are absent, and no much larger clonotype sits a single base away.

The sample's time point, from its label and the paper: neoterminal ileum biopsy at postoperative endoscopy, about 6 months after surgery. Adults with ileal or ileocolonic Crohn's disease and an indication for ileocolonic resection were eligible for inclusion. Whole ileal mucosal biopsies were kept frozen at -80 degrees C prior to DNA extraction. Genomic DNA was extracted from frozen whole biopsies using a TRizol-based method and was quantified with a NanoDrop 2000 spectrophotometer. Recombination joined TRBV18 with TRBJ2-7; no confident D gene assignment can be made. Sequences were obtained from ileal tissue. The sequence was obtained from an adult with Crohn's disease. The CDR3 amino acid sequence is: CASSPTGKGYEQYF. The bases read TGTGCCAGCTCACCAACGGGTAAAGGCTACGAGCAGTACTTC.